This T cell receptor beta chain emerged from a study of T cell responses to AZD1222 COVID-19 vaccine. General study results and limits: Epitopes outside B.1.351 and B.1.1.7 mutated regions reportedly drew nearly half of spike TCRs. Clonal diversity was possibly underestimated, and the donors were mostly white British, with more females.

TCRdb keeps only in-frame clones here, not all; method: immunoSEQ multiplex PCR. The data contain more than 150,000 clones, roughly 94% of them singletons. In regard to this clone: Antigen specificity is unknown.

Here the sequenced sample was peripheral blood, taken on day 0 of AZD1222 vaccination. The source of this sequence is an adult in good health.

The CDR3 region is CASSVKDSYSPLHF. The CDR3 DNA is TGTGCCAGCAGCGTCAAAGACAGCTATTCACCCCTCCACTTT. The rearrangement links TRBV9 to TRBJ1-6; perhaps TRBD1 as D (5 bases). The V and J ends lost 2 bases and 8 bases respectively, with 11 bases between them. Germline V gives CDR1 SGDLS, CDR2 YYNGEE. CDR3 length: 14 residues.